Given below is one T cell receptor (beta chain) in context. This sample is part of a study of neoadjuvant anti-PD-1 for oral cavity cancer. Overall study: Nivolumab at 3 mg/kg was mostly given biweekly, three to four doses, pre-surgery.

TCRdb's table, derived via immunoSEQ multiplex PCR, lists solely in-frame clones and lacks some. The sample lists about 68,000 clones, about 88% seen once, with about 3.4% in the top ten. The CDR3 is 16 amino acids. The V gene's germline CDR1 is MNHNS and CDR2 SASEGT. V was cut by 2 bases and J by 0 bases, with 11 bases left in between. Time point indicated: after neoadjuvant nivolumab, at surgical resection. Patients had newly diagnosed, untreated stage II-IVA oral cavity squamous cell carcinoma. Patients had HPV-negative, locally advanced oral cavity squamous cell carcinoma. The receptor's source is a person between 35 and 79 years old with oral cavity squamous cell carcinoma. The genes are TRBV6-1 and TRBJ1-5; a possible D gene is TRBD1 (5 bases). The sample here was PBMCs, taken after nivolumab (anti-PD-1) treatment. The CDR3 reads CASSEWAGTSNQPQHF. CDR3 nucleotides: TGTGCCAGCAGTGAATGGGCAGGGACTAGCAATCAGCCCCAGCATTTT.